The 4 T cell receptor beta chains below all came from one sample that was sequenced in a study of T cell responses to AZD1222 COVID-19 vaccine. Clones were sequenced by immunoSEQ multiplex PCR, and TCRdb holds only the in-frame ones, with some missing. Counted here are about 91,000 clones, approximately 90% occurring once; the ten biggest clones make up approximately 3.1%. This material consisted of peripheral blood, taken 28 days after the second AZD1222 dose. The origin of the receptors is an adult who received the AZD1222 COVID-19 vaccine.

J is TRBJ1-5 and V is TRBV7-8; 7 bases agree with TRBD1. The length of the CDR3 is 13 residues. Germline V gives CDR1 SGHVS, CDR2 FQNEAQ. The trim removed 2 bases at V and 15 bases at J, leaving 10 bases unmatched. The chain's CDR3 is CASSLRVEGARHF. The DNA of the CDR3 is TGTGCCAGCAGCTTAAGGGTGGAGGGGGCAAGGCATTTT.

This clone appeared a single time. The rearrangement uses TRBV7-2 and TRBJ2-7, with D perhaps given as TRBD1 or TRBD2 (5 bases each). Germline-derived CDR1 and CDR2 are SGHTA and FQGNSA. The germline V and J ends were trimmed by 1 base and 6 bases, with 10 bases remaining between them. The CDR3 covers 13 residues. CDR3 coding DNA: TGTGCCAGCAGCTTAGTGGGGGTTGGCGAGCAGTACTTC. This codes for CASSLVGVGEQYF.

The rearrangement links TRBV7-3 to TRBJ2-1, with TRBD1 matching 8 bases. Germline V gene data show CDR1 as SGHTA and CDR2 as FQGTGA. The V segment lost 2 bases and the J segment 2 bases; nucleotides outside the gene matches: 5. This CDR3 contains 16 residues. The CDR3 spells CASSLLAGGAYNEQFF. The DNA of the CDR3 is TGTGCCAGCAGCTTACTAGCAGGGGGCGCCTACAATGAGCAGTTCTTC.

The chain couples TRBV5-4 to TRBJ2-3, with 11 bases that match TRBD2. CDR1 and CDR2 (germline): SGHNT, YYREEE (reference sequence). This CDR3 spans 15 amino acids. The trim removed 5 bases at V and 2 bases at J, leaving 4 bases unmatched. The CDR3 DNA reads TGTGCCAGCAGTTTGACTAGCGGGGACACAGATACGCAGTATTTT. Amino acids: CASSLTSGDTDTQYF.